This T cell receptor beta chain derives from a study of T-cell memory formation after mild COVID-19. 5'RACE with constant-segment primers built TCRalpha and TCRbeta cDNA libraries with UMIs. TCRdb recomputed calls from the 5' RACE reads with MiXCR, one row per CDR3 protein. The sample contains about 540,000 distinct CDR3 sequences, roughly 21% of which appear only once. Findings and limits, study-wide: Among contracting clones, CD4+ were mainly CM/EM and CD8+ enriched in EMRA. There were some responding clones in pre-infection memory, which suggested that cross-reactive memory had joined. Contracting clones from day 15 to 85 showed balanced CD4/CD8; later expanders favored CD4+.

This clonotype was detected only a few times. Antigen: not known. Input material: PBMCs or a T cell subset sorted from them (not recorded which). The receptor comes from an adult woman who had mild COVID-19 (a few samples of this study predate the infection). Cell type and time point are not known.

The chain's CDR3 is CASSQPTGGHSPLHF. The CDR3 nucleotides read TGTGCCAGCAGCCAACCGACAGGGGGCCATTCACCCCTCCACTTT. The chain links TRBV7-8 to TRBJ1-6, with 10 bases fitting TRBD1. The CDR3 runs to 15 residues. Germline CDR1 and CDR2: SGHVS and FQNEAQ. Trimming at V came to 5 bases and at J to 8 bases, leaving 6 bases not matched to a gene.